This T cell receptor (beta chain) was captured in a study of shared clonotypes between healthy human individuals. CD45RO-negative cells were positively selected for CCR7, leaving out terminally differentiated effector memory CD45RA+ cells. From germline, CDR1 is LNHDA and CDR2 SQIVND (reference sequence). V shed 7 bases and J shed 1 base, with 17 bases lying between them. CDR3 length: 16 amino acids. Assay: immunoSEQ multiplex PCR; the TCRdb copy retains only in-frame clones and omits some. The data contain hundreds of thousands of clones, roughly 98% of them seen just once; the ten biggest clones take up 0.25% to 0.35%.

The clonotype comes from a man in his thirties or forties in good health. Sequencing was done on a sample of naive CD8+ T cells sorted from blood. The chain links TRBV19 to TRBJ1-5, with no clear D. The CDR3 DNA is TGTGCCAGTAACCTCTTTCCGGGAGGGAGCAATCAGCCCCAGCATTTT. Its protein product is CASNLFPGGSNQPQHF.